The entry that follows covers one T cell receptor (beta chain) sequence. Germline CDR1 is SGHRS and CDR2 is YFSETQ. With 4 bases removed from V and 4 bases from J, the gap between germline ends came to 14 bases. This CDR3 spans 15 amino acids. These data are taken from a study of control samples from healthy donors and cancer patients. TCRdb's copy holds only in-frame clones and misses some; the assay was immunoSEQ multiplex PCR. The sample records 20,000 to 30,000 clones, roughly 88% being singletons. The specimen was PBMCs. This chain uses TRBV5-1 with TRBJ2-2, with a tentative D call TRBD1 (5 bases). The sequence came from a man aged 50-60 years with lung cancer. DNA for the CDR3: TGCGCCAGCAGCCAATTGCCCGACAGCACCGGGGAGCTGTTTTTT. It encodes CASSQLPDSTGELFF.